The 22 T cell receptor beta chains in this list originate from one sample, sequenced in a study of PD-1 blockade in classical Hodgkin lymphoma. Profiling relied on immunoSEQ multiplex PCR, and the TCRdb table lists in-frame clones only, not all of them. The sample lists roughly 25,000 clones; about 80% were seen once. Every one of the patients relapsed after autologous stem cell transplantation (brentuximab vedotin exposure was variable). Here the sequenced sample was peripheral blood mononuclear cells (PBMCs), taken at baseline. These receptors all come from a human donor with classical Hodgkin lymphoma.

The chain carries TRBV19 and TRBJ1-2; 10 nucleotides align to TRBD1. J lost 10 bases, V lost 5 bases, and 7 bases had no gene match. Germline V CDR1 and CDR2: LNHDA, SQIVND (reference sequence). The CDR3 is made up of 13 amino acids. CDR3 region: CASSSEGTGVYTF. Here the CDR3 DNA reads TGTGCCAGTAGTTCAGAAGGGACAGGGGTCTACACCTTC.

This CDR3 is CASTDIWQETQYF. CDR3 DNA sequence: TGTGCCAGCACCGATATTTGGCAAGAGACCCAGTACTTC. The chain employs TRBV5-4 and TRBJ2-5; D not resolved. The CDR3 has 13 residues. V shed 6 bases and J shed 2 bases, with 11 bases lying between them. Germline values: CDR1 SGHNT, CDR2 YYREEE (reference sequence).

The V gene is TRBV19, the J gene TRBJ1-1; D is perhaps TRBD1 (5 bases). Trimming removed 7 bases from V and 0 bases from J, with 9 bases in between. The V gene's germline CDR1 is LNHDA and CDR2 SQIVND (reference sequence). CDR3 length: 13 amino acids. CDR3 sequence (DNA): TGTGCCAGTATTGACAGATTGAACACTGAAGCTTTCTTT. Translated, it gives CASIDRLNTEAFF.

This sequence joins TRBV30 and TRBJ1-1; maybe TRBD1 (6 bases). CDR3 size: 14 residues. Trimming stripped 3 bases from V and 6 bases from J, with 17 bases between. CDR1 is GTSNPN, CDR2 SVGIG, per germline (reference sequence). The CDR3 spells CAWRAGGQGSEAFF. The CDR3 DNA follows: TGTGCCTGGAGAGCCGGAGGGCAGGGGTCTGAAGCTTTCTTT.

Regarding this clone: Distinct nucleotide sequences in the sample also encode this CDR3. The V and J genes are TRBV11-2 and TRBJ2-7; D is unresolved. Per the germline V gene, CDR1 is SGHAT and CDR2 is FQNNGV. This CDR3 is 11 amino acids long. Deletions cut 1 base from V and 6 bases from J, with 4 bases between. CDR3 loop: CASSLGPEQYF. In DNA form, the CDR3 reads TGTGCCAGCAGCTTAGGACCCGAGCAGTACTTC.

The gene calls are TRBV2 and TRBJ1-5, with a tentative D call TRBD1 (6 bases). Trimming left V 3 bases short and J 7 bases short, with 10 bases between. Germline V gene sequence: CDR1 SNHLY, CDR2 FYNNEI. The CDR3 covers 13 residues. CDR3: CASSEGAGQPQHF. The CDR3 DNA reads as TGTGCCAGCAGTGAGGGGGCAGGACAGCCCCAGCATTTT.

The J gene is TRBJ1-2, the V gene TRBV18; 10 bases agree with TRBD1. In germline, CDR1 is KGHSH, CDR2 LQKENI. V dropped 2 bases and J dropped 3; count of bases not matched to a gene: 6. The CDR3 length is 16 residues. The CDR3 DNA reads TGTGCCAGCTCACCAGGGACAGGGGTTGGGGACTATGGCTACACCTTC. Its translation: CASSPGTGVGDYGYTF.

This chain links TRBV2 with TRBJ2-3; no definite D call. The CDR3 extends over 15 amino acids. V lost 4 bases and J lost 0, with 11 bases in between. From germline, CDR1 is SNHLY and CDR2 FYNNEI. In DNA form, the CDR3 reads TGTGCCAGCAGTGGGCACAGAAGAAGCACAGATACGCAGTATTTT. Translated: CASSGHRRSTDTQYF.

This chain links TRBV14 with TRBJ2-3; TRBD2 matches at 11 bases. CDR1 and CDR2 from the germline V gene are SGHDN and FVKESK. V gave up 1 base and J gave up 2 bases; unmatched junction bases: 2. The CDR3 has 16 residues. The CDR3 sequence: CASSQGLAGHTDTQYF. CDR3 nucleotides: TGTGCCAGCAGCCAAGGACTAGCGGGGCACACAGATACGCAGTATTTT.

The chain uses TRBV5-6 and TRBJ1-1; D gene uncertain. The CDR3 is 14 residues long. Trimming stripped 0 bases from V and 2 bases from J, with 8 bases between. Per germline, CDR1 SGHDT and CDR2 YYEEEE. The CDR3 region has the DNA TGTGCCAGCAGCTTGGCCCTCAGAAACACTGAAGCTTTCTTT. Its protein product is CASSLALRNTEAFF.

This chain uses TRBV7-2 with TRBJ1-1, with D unresolved. Trimming shortened V by 1 base and J by 1 base, and 7 bases separated the two germline ends. The CDR3 covers 14 residues. From germline, CDR1 is SGHTA and CDR2 FQGNSA. The DNA of the CDR3 is TGTGCCAGCAGCTTAGTAGGCCAGAACACTGAAGCTTTCTTT. Translated: CASSLVGQNTEAFF. The whole variable domain, filled in from reference TRBV7-2 and TRBJ1-1, reads GAGVSQSPSNKVTEKGKDVELRCDPISGHTALYWYRQSLGQGLEFLIYFQGNSAPDKSGLPSDRFSAERTGGSVSTLTIQRTQQEDSAVYLCASSLVGQNTEAFFGQGTRLTVV.

V usage is TRBV19 and J usage is TRBJ2-2; 10 bases line up with TRBD2. Losses at the gene ends were 1 base for V and 6 bases for J; bases not matched to a gene: 5. There are 16 residues in the CDR3. Germline-derived CDR1 and CDR2 are LNHDA and SQIVND (reference sequence). Here the CDR3 DNA reads TGTGCCAGTAGTATAGGCCTAGCGGGGGCCGCCGGGGAGCTGTTTTTT. Residues: CASSIGLAGAAGELFF.

The chain couples TRBV9 to TRBJ2-2, with D unresolved. The CDR3 covers 15 residues. Trimming removed 4 bases at V and 0 bases at J, with 10 bases between. Germline loops: CDR1 SGDLS, CDR2 YYNGEE. CDR3 DNA sequence: TGTGCCAGCAGCAAGCTGTCTACGAACACCGGGGAGCTGTTTTTT. Protein sequence: CASSKLSTNTGELFF.

The gene calls are TRBV7-6 and TRBJ1-4; TRBD1 is a possible D gene (5 bases). The CDR3 sequence is 17 residues long. V was shortened by 1 base and J by 14 bases, with 26 bases between the two germline ends. The germline CDR1 and CDR2 sequences are SGHVS and FNYEAQ. This CDR3 reads CASSLGPFRQRSSILFF. The CDR3 DNA follows: TGTGCCAGCAGCTTAGGCCCCTTTAGACAGCGCTCATCCATTCTGTTTTTT. Filled out from reference TRBV7-6 and TRBJ1-4, the complete variable domain reads GAGVSQSPRYKVTKRGQDVALRCDPISGHVSLYWYRQALGQGPEFLTYFNYEAQQDKSGLPNDRFSAERPEGSISTLTIQRTEQRDSAMYRCASSLGPFRQRSSILFFGSGTQLSVL.

This chain links TRBV10-3 with TRBJ1-4, with D unresolved. The ends were cut back, 5 bases at V and 7 bases at J, with 8 bases in the middle. The CDR3 covers 12 residues. The germline gives CDR1 ENHRY, CDR2 SYGVKD. The CDR3 DNA reads as TGTGCCATCAGTCGACAAGGTGAAAAACTGTTTTTT. Translation gives CAISRQGEKLFF.

This clone was observed a single time. The V and J genes are TRBV11-2 and TRBJ1-1; 7 bases fit TRBD1. Germline trimming cut 1 base from V and 11 bases from J; bases unmatched to any gene: 7. Germline V lookup: CDR1 SGHAT, CDR2 FQNNGV. The length of the CDR3 is 13 residues. The DNA for the CDR3 is TGTGCCAGCAGCTTAGTTTCGACAGGGTCGGCTTTCTTT. Encoded protein: CASSLVSTGSAFF.

V is TRBV28 and J is TRBJ1-5, with D tentatively TRBD1 (5 bases). The CDR3 covers 16 residues. From germline, CDR1 is MDHEN and CDR2 SYDVKM. Trimming took off 4 bases at V and 4 bases at J, with 17 bases between the two ends. CDR3 in DNA: TGTGCCAGCAGTTCCGACAGTTCTAGGGTAAATCAGCCCCAGCATTTT. It translates to CASSSDSSRVNQPQHF.

This rearrangement joins TRBV4-3 to TRBJ1-2; D not certain. Looked up from germline, CDR1 is LGHNA and CDR2 is YSLEER. V shed 0 bases and J shed 3 bases, with 11 bases lying between them. The CDR3 is 15 residues long. DNA of the CDR3: TGCGCCAGCAGCCAAGAGGCCAGCCCCTACTATGGCTACACCTTC. Its translation is CASSQEASPYYGYTF.

CDR3 sequence: CASSFGRLAETQYF. For the CDR3, the DNA is TGCGCCAGCAGCTTCGGGCGCCTTGCGGAGACCCAGTACTTC. This chain connects TRBV5-1 to TRBJ2-5; D remains unclear. Trimming removed 2 bases from V and 5 bases from J, with 13 bases in between. Germline V lookup: CDR1 SGHRS, CDR2 YFSETQ. There are 14 residues in the CDR3.

V usage is TRBV19 and J usage is TRBJ1-1, with D perhaps matching TRBD1 (5 bases). With 6 bases removed from V and 4 bases from J, the gap between germline ends came to 12 bases. The CDR3 extends over 13 amino acids. Per germline, CDR1 LNHDA and CDR2 SQIVND (reference sequence). CDR3 nucleotides: TGTGCCAGTAGGATCGGGGCGAGCACTGAAGCTTTCTTT. Translation: CASRIGASTEAFF. The entire variable domain, with the rest obtained from reference TRBV19 and TRBJ1-1, is as follows: DGGITQSPKYLFRKEGQNVTLSCEQNLNHDAMYWYRQDPGQGLRLIYYSQIVNDFQKGDIAEGYSVSREKKESFPLTVTSAQKNPTAFYLCASRIGASTEAFFGQGTRLTVV.

The chain links TRBV19 to TRBJ1-1, with D possibly TRBD1 on 5 matching bases. The germline CDR1 and CDR2 sequences are LNHDA and SQIVND (reference sequence). The germline V and J ends were trimmed by 5 bases and 0 bases, with 10 bases remaining between them. This CDR3 has 14 amino acids. This CDR3 reads CASSPLTVNTEAFF. Here the CDR3 DNA reads TGTGCCAGTAGTCCCCTGACAGTGAACACTGAAGCTTTCTTT. The full variable domain, completed using reference TRBV19 and TRBJ1-1, is DGGITQSPKYLFRKEGQNVTLSCEQNLNHDAMYWYRQDPGQGLRLIYYSQIVNDFQKGDIAEGYSVSREKKESFPLTVTSAQKNPTAFYLCASSPLTVNTEAFFGQGTRLTVV.

CDR3 sequence: CASSFLQGVVTLVNTEAFF. Written as DNA, the CDR3 is TGTGCCAGCAGCTTTTTACAGGGGGTGGTAACTTTGGTGAACACTGAAGCTTTCTTT. This chain links TRBV5-6 with TRBJ1-1; 8 bases are shared with TRBD1. Trimming took 2 bases from V and 0 from J; bases not matched to a gene: 15. The CDR3 length is 19 residues. In germline, CDR1 is SGHDT, CDR2 YYEEEE. Supplemented by reference TRBV5-6 and TRBJ1-1, the full variable domain reads DAGVTQSPTHLIKTRGQQVTLRCSPKSGHDTVSWYQQALGQGPQFIFQYYEEEERQRGNFPDRFSGHQFPNYSSELNVNALLLGDSALYLCASSFLQGVVTLVNTEAFFGQGTRLTVV.